These 14 T cell receptor beta chains originate from one sample sequenced in a study of OX40 agonist ivuxolimab in advanced cancers. The method was immunoSEQ multiplex PCR; TCRdb's version includes in-frame clones alone and lacks a portion of them. Of about 99,000 clones in the sample, around nine tenths were seen once. The specimen was CD4+ or CD8+ T cells sorted from blood, collected in a trial of the OX40 agonist ivuxolimab. These receptors originate from an adult with an advanced solid tumor such as melanoma, head and neck, liver or kidney cancer.

The V and J genes are TRBV28 and TRBJ1-1, with a weak D call TRBD1 (5 bases). Germline V gene data show CDR1 as MDHEN and CDR2 as SYDVKM. The CDR3 length is 14 residues. Trimming pared 4 bases from V and 1 base from J, leaving 10 bases between. The CDR3 here is CASSWGTGNTEAFF. As DNA, the CDR3 is TGTGCCAGCAGTTGGGGCACAGGGAACACTGAAGCTTTCTTT.

The gene calls are TRBV19 and TRBJ1-2; 7 nucleotides agree with TRBD1. The CDR3 length is 14 residues. J gave up 7 bases and V 6 bases, and 11 bases lay outside the gene matches. Germline CDR1 reads LNHDA; CDR2 reads SQIVND (reference sequence). The CDR3 reads CASRAGGAVGGYTF. The CDR3 nucleotides read TGTGCCAGTAGGGCAGGGGGAGCTGTAGGTGGCTACACCTTC. Drawing the rest from reference TRBV19 and TRBJ1-2, the complete variable domain is DGGITQSPKYLFRKEGQNVTLSCEQNLNHDAMYWYRQDPGQGLRLIYYSQIVNDFQKGDIAEGYSVSREKKESFPLTVTSAQKNPTAFYLCASRAGGAVGGYTFGSGTRLTVV.

This rearrangement joins TRBV28 to TRBJ2-2, with 9 bases matching TRBD1. Per the germline V gene, CDR1 is MDHEN and CDR2 is SYDVKM. This CDR3 has 18 amino acids. J lost 6 bases, V lost 6 bases, and 17 bases had no gene match. This CDR3 reads CASRPPGQGRKGAGELFF. Here the CDR3 DNA reads TGTGCCAGCAGGCCTCCGGGACAGGGAAGGAAGGGGGCCGGGGAGCTGTTTTTT.

The chain recombines TRBV7-9 with TRBJ2-3; 8 bases map to TRBD2. The CDR3 runs 15 residues. V was pared by 3 bases and J by 3 bases, with 5 bases of the junction left unmatched. Germline CDR1 and CDR2: SEHNR and FQNEAQ (reference sequence). As DNA, the CDR3 is TGTGCCAGCAGCTTTGCGGGAGGTGGGACAGATACGCAGTATTTT. Protein product: CASSFAGGGTDTQYF. The entire variable domain, with the rest obtained from reference TRBV7-9 and TRBJ2-3, is as follows: DTGVSQNPRHKITKRGQNVTFRCDPISEHNRLYWYRQTLGQGPEFLTYFQNEAQLEKSRLLSDRFSAERPKGSFSTLEIQRTEQGDSAMYLCASSFAGGGTDTQYFGPGTRLTVL.

This clone has only one observation. The CDR3 DNA sequence: TGCGCCAGCAGCCAAGAGCGGGACTGGAATTCACCCCTCCACTTT. Its protein product is CASSQERDWNSPLHF. The chain has TRBV4-3 and TRBJ1-6; D possibly corresponds to TRBD1 (5 bases). CDR1 LGHNA and CDR2 YSLEER come from the germline V gene. CDR3 length: 15 residues. Trimming left V 0 bases short and J 7 bases short, with 10 bases between.

The chain employs TRBV6-6 and TRBJ2-5, with 8 nucleotides matching TRBD2. The last part of the DNA fits TRBJ2-7 better; the J call may be wrong. CDR1 is MNHNY, CDR2 SVGAGI, per germline (reference sequence). The CDR3 contains 15 residues. The CDR3 region has the DNA TGTGCCAGCAGTTCCGGGTTAGCGGGACCCTACGAGCAGTACTTC. Translating gives CASSSGLAGPYEQYF.

The chain couples TRBV18 to TRBJ2-5; 8 bases are shared with TRBD1. V gave up 2 bases and J gave up 5 bases; unmatched junction bases: 10. The germline V gene has CDR1 KGHSH and CDR2 LQKENI. The CDR3 has 16 amino acids. Here the CDR3 reads CASSPRSAGTGETQYF. In DNA form, the CDR3 reads TGTGCCAGCTCACCAAGGTCCGCCGGGACAGGTGAGACCCAGTACTTC.

The chain couples TRBV11-3 to TRBJ2-5, with a possible D match to TRBD1 (6 bases). Trimming left V 5 bases short and J 6 bases short, with 10 bases between. CDR3 length: 12 residues. Germline V lookup: CDR1 SGHNT, CDR2 YENEEA. The CDR3 here is CASSATGQTQYF. The CDR3 coding sequence is TGTGCCAGCAGCGCGACAGGACAGACCCAGTACTTC.

The chain couples TRBV27 to TRBJ2-7; TRBD2 aligns across 7 bases. This CDR3 is built from 20 residues. V trimming: 0 bases; J trimming: 1 base; junction bases outside the gene matches: 18. Germline lookup yields CDR1 MNHEY and CDR2 SMNVEV (reference sequence). In DNA, the CDR3 is TGTGCCAGCAGTTTATCCCCCACTAGCGCATCAGAGATACGGTCCTACGAGCAGTACTTC. Encoded protein: CASSLSPTSASEIRSYEQYF.

The V gene is TRBV5-6, the J gene TRBJ2-3, with 7 bases that match TRBD2. Germline V CDR1 and CDR2: SGHDT, YYEEEE. The CDR3 has 15 residues. Trimming took 0 bases from V and 6 from J; bases not matched to a gene: 7. CDR3 in amino acids: CASSLVAGAADTQYF. CDR3 DNA: TGTGCCAGCAGCTTGGTGGCGGGAGCAGCGGATACGCAGTATTTT.

The gene calls are TRBV11-2 and TRBJ1-1; D gene ambiguous. V lost 2 bases and J 1 base, leaving 8 bases between the germline ends. Germline lookup yields CDR1 SGHAT and CDR2 FQNNGV. The CDR3 has 14 amino acids. The CDR3 bases are TGTGCCAGCAGCTTACCCCGGCAGAACACTGAAGCTTTCTTT. This encodes CASSLPRQNTEAFF.

This chain connects TRBV7-2 to TRBJ2-7; 10 positions agree with TRBD1. The V segment lost 6 bases and the J segment 5 bases; nucleotides outside the gene matches: 10. This CDR3 is 15 amino acids long. CDR1 is SGHTA, CDR2 FQGNSA, per germline. CDR3 residues: CASRRMTGGKNEQYF. For the CDR3, the DNA is TGTGCCAGCAGGCGCATGACAGGGGGCAAGAACGAGCAGTACTTC.

CDR3 nucleotides: TGTGCCAGCAGACAGGCGGCGACCTACGAGCAGTACTTC. Translating gives CASRQAATYEQYF. The rearrangement links TRBV28 to TRBJ2-7; a possible D gene is TRBD1 (5 bases). V was trimmed by 6 bases and J by 2 bases, leaving 11 bases between them. The CDR3 covers 13 residues. Germline lookup yields CDR1 MDHEN and CDR2 SYDVKM.

This clone turned up a few times. This chain uses TRBV27 with TRBJ2-2; 7 bases align to TRBD2. The CDR3 length is 17 residues. The V gene's germline CDR1 is MNHEY and CDR2 SMNVEV (reference sequence). The J segment lost 5 bases and the V segment lost 0 bases, leaving 9 bases of the junction unmatched. CDR3 sequence: CASSLSVGGPGTGELFF. CDR3 nucleotide sequence: TGTGCCAGCAGTTTATCCGTGGGAGGGCCGGGAACCGGGGAGCTGTTTTTT.